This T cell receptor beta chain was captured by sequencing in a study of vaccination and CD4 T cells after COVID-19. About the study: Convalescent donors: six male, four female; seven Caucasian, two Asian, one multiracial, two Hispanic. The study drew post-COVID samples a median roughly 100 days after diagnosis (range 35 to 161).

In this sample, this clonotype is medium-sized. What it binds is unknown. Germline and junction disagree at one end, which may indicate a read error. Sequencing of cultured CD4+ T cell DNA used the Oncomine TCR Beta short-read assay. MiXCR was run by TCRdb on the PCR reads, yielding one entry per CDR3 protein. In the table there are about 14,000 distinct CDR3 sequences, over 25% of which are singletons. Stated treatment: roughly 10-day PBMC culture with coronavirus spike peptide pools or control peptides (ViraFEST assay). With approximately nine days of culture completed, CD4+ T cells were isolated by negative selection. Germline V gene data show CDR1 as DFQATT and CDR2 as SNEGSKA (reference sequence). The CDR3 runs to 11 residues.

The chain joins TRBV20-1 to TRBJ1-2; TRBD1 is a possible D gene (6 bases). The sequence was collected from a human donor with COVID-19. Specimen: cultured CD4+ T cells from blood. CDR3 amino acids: CSATGLGGYTF. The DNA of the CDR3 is TGCAGCGCTACAGGGCTAGGTGGCTACACCTTC.